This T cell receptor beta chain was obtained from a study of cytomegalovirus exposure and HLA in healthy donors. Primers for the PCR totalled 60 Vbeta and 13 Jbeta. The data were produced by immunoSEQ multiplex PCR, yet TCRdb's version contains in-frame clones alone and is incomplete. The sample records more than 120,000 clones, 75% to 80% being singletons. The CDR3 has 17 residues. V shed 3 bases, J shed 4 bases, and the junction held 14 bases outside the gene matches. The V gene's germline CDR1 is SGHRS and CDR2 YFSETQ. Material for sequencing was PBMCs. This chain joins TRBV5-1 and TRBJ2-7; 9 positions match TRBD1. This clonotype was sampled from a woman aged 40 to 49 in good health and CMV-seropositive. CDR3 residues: CASSYWYSGTGRYEQYF. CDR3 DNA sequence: TGCGCCAGCAGCTATTGGTATTCCGGGACAGGGCGGTACGAGCAGTACTTC.